This is a list of T cell receptor beta chains from one sample in a study of T cell responses to AZD1222 COVID-19 vaccine. The method was immunoSEQ multiplex PCR; TCRdb's version includes in-frame clones alone and lacks a portion of them. The sample carries tens of thousands of clones, roughly 82% recorded once. Sequencing was performed on peripheral blood, taken on day 0 of AZD1222 vaccination. These receptors were obtained from an adult in good health. CDR3s include the opening cysteine and the closing phenylalanine or tryptophan. A row's size may be missing; if present it is once, few, many or a size class.

clone_size	v_call	j_call	cdr3_aa
NA	TRBV4-1	TRBJ1-2	CASSRRTEFTYGYTF
NA	TRBV29-1	TRBJ2-3	CSVGTGGTDTQYF
NA	TRBV19	TRBJ1-4	CASNLREQGTNEKLFF
NA	TRBV5-1	TRBJ2-7	CASSLGDRAGNEQYF
NA	TRBV14	TRBJ1-3	CASSPDRAGNTIYF
NA	TRBV7-8	TRBJ1-3	CASSIGRRYGNTIYF
few	TRBV6-5	TRBJ1-2	CASSPRTVGGYTF
NA	TRBV28	TRBJ2-7	CASSFYKLRGRLGDEQYF
NA	TRBV3-1/TRBV3-2	TRBJ2-7	CASSQGLAGGDEQYF
NA	TRBV9	TRBJ1-1	CASSVATGPEAFF
NA	TRBV7-9	TRBJ1-1	CASSLGGREGTEAFF
few	TRBV5-1	TRBJ1-4	CASSLVGGPEKLFF
NA	TRBV6-5	TRBJ1-2	CASRAGQGLNGYTF
NA	TRBV6-5	TRBJ1-1	CASQNLTEAFF